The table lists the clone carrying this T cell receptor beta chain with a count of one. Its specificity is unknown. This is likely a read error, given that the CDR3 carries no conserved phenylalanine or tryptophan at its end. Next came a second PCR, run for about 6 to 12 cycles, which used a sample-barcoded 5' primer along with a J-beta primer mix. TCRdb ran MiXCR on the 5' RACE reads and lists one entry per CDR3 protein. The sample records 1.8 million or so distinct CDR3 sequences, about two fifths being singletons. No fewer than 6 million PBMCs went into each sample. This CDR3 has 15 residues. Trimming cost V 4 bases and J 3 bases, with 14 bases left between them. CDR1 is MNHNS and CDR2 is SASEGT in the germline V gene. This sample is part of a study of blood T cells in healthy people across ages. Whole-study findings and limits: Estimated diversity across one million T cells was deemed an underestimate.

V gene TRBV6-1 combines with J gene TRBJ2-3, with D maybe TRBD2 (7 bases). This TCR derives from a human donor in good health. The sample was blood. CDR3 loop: CASSVWGGGTDTQYC. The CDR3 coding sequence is TGTGCCAGCAGTGTATGGGGGGGCGGGACAGATACGCAGTATTGT.